The present T cell receptor beta chain was sequenced within a study of blood T cell repertoires in COVID-19. Study-level background: Specimens from acute and convalescent COVID-19 originated in the United States, Italy and Spain.

Clones were sequenced by immunoSEQ multiplex PCR, and TCRdb holds only the in-frame ones, with some missing. This repertoire shows roughly 34,000 clones, less than 90% found once; its top ten account for 20% to 30%. CDR3 length: 15 residues. Trimming removed 6 bases at V and 4 bases at J, with 17 bases between. Germline values: CDR1 MNHEY, CDR2 SVGAGI. The origin of this receptor is a woman aged 80 or over with active or convalescent COVID-19. Sequencing was carried out using peripheral blood. This sequence joins TRBV6-5 and TRBJ2-3; TRBD2 is a possible D gene (6 bases). In DNA form, the CDR3 reads TGTGCCAGCAGGATCGGGGCGGGGCCTTCAGATACGCAGTATTTT. It codes for CASRIGAGPSDTQYF.